The TCR beta chain described here comes from a study of blood T cell repertoires in COVID-19. Study in general: The cDNA or gDNA used as material had been derived from T cells, B-cell-depleted T cells, or PBMCs.

The age range of participants was 18 to 89 years, with residence in about two dozen US areas. Clinical history reported by participants formed the basis on which cohorts were assigned. Recovered participants had two consecutive negative NP/OP PCR tests, healthcare professional clearance, or symptom resolution. V shed 6 bases and J shed 11 bases, with 20 bases lying between them. CDR3 length: 13 residues. Germline V gene data show CDR1 as MNHGY and CDR2 as SVAAGI. Clones were sequenced by immunoSEQ multiplex PCR, and TCRdb holds only the in-frame ones, with some missing. Of about 310,000 clones listed, around nine tenths are singletons.

This receptor was identified in a woman aged 35 to 49 who had recovered from COVID-19. The sample taken for sequencing was PBMCs or T cells enriched from blood (not recorded which). This rearrangement joins TRBV6-9 to TRBJ2-7; D gene ambiguous. CDR3 protein: CASSALSLREKYF. CDR3 bases: TGTGCCAGCAGCGCCTTATCCCTACGAGAGAAGTACTTC.